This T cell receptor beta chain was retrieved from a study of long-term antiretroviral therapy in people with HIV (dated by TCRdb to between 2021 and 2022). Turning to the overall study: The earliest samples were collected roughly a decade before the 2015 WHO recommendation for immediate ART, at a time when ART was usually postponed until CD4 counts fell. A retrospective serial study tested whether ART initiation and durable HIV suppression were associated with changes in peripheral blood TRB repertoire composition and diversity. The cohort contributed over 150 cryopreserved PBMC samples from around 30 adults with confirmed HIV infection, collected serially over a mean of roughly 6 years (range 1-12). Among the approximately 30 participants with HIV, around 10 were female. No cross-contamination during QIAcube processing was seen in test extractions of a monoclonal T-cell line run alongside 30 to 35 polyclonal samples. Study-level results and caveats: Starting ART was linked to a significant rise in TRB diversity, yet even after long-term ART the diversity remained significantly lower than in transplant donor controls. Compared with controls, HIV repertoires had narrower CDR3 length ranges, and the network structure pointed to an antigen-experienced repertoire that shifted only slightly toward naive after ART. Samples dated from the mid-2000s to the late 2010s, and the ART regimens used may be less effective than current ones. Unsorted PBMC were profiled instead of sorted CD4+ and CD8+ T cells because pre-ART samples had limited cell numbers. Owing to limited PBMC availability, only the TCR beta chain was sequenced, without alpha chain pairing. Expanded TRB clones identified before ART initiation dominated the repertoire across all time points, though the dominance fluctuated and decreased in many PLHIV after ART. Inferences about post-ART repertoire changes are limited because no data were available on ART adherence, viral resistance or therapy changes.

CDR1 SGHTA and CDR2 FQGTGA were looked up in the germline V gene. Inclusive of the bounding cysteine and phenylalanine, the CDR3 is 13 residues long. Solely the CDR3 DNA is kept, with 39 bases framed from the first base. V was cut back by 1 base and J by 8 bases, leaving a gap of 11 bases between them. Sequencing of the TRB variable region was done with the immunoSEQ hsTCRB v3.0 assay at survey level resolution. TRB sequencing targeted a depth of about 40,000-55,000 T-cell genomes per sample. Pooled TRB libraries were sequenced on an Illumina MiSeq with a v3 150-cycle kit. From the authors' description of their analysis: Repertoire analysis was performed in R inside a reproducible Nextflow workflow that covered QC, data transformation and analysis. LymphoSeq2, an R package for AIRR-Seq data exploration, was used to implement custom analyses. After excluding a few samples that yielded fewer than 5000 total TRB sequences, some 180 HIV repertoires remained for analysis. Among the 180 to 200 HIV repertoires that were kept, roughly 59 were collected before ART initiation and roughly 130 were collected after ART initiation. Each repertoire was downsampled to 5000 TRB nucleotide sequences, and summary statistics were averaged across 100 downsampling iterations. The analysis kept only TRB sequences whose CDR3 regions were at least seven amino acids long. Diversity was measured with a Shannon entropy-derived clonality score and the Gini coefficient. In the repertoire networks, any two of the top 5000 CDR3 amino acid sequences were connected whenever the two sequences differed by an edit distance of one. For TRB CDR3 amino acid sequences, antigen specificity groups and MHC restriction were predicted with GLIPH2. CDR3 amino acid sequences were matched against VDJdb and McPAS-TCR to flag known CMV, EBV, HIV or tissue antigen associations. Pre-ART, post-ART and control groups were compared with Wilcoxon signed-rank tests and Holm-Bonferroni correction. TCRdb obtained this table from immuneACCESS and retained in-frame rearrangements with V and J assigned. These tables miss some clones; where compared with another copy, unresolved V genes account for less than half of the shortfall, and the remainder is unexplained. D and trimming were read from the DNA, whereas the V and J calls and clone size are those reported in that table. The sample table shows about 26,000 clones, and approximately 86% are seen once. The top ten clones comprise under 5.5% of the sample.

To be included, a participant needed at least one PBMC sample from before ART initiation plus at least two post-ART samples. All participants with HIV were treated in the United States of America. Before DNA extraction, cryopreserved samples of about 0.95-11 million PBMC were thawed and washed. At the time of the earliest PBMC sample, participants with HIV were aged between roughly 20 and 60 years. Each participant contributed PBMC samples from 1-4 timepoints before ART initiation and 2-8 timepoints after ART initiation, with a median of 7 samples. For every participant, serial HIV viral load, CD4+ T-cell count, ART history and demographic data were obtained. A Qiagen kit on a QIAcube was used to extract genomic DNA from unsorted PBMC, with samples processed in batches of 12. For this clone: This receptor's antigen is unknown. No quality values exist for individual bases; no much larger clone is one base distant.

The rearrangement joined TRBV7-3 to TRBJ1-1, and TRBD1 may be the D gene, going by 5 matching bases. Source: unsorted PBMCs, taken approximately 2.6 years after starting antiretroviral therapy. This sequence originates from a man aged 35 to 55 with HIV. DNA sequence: TGTGCCAGCAGCTTAATGTGGGGGTCCGAAGCTTTCTTT. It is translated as CASSLMWGSEAFF. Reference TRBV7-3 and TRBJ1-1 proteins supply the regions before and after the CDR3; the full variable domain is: GAGVSQTPSNKVTEKGKYVELRCDPISGHTALYWYRQSLGQGPEFLIYFQGTGAADDSGLPNDRFFAVRPEGSVSTLKIQRTERGDSAVYLCASSLMWGSEAFFGQGTRLTVV.